A selection of T cell receptor beta chains follows, all from one sample in a study of shared T cell receptors in the human thymus. The method was immunoSEQ multiplex PCR; TCRdb's version includes in-frame clones alone and lacks a portion of them. The sample lists hundreds of thousands of clones; more than 70% were seen once. These data also formed part of another study, on human thymus T cells.

Sequencing input: thymocytes. These TCRs come from a boy in the first two years of life with a congenital heart defect. CDR3s include the opening cysteine and the closing phenylalanine or tryptophan. A D gene is named only where the DNA matches it firmly. The listing skips clone size in some rows; elsewhere it reads once, few, many or a size class.

size	J	V	D	DNA	CDR3
NA	TRBJ2-7	TRBV7-9	TRBD2	TGTGCCAGCAGCTTGCCCTCGGGACTAAGCTCCTACGAGCAGTACTTC	CASSLPSGLSSYEQYF
NA	TRBJ2-3	TRBV2	NA	TGTGCCAGCAGCCCCGCAGGTTACAGCACAGATACGCAGTATTTT	CASSPAGYSTDTQYF
NA	TRBJ1-5	TRBV7-6	NA	TGTGCCAGCAGCCCCCGCCCCAGGGAGGACAATCAGCCCCAGCATTTT	CASSPRPREDNQPQHF
NA	TRBJ2-5	TRBV5-6	NA	TGTGCCAGCAGCTCACTAGCTCACGAGACCCAGTACTTC	CASSSLAHETQYF
NA	TRBJ2-3	TRBV27	NA	TGTGCCAGCAGTAAACCGGGACTGGGATCAAATACGCAGTATTTT	CASSKPGLGSNTQYF
NA	TRBJ1-5	TRBV4-3	TRBD1	TGCGCCAGCAGCGTCCATACAGGGGGCAATCAGCCCCAGCATTTT	CASSVHTGGNQPQHF
few	TRBJ2-6	TRBV19	NA	TGTGCCAGTAGCTTAGAAAGGACAGCGGGGGCCAACGTCCTGACTTTC	CASSLERTAGANVLTF
NA	TRBJ2-7	TRBV28	TRBD1	TGTGCCAGCAGTGAAACGCACCCCGGGACAGGCTCCAACGAGCAGTACTTC	CASSETHPGTGSNEQYF
NA	TRBJ2-2	TRBV27	TRBD2	TGTGCCACCTCGGGCCGGGGGGGCACCGGGGAGCTGTTTTTT	CATSGRGGTGELFF
NA	TRBJ1-4	TRBV25-1	NA	TGTGCCAGCGGCGGGGTATCTCCAACTAATGAAAAACTGTTTTTT	CASGGVSPTNEKLFF
once	TRBJ2-5	TRBV27	NA	TGTGCCAGCAGTTTAGTTGGCAGGGTGGAGGAGACCCAGTACTTC	CASSLVGRVEETQYF
NA	TRBJ2-2	TRBV5-1	NA	TGCGCCAGCAGCTTGGGACTATCCCCCGGGGAGCTGTTTTTT	CASSLGLSPGELFF
once	TRBJ2-6	TRBV5-5	NA	TGTGCCAGCAGCACGGGAGACTCTGGGGCCAACGTCCTGACTTTC	CASSTGDSGANVLTF
NA	TRBJ2-3	TRBV5-1	NA	TGCGCCAGCAGCTTGGCAGTCAGGGGGGAGTCAGATACGCAGTATTTT	CASSLAVRGESDTQYF
once	TRBJ2-5	TRBV12-5	TRBD2	TGTGCTAGTGGTTTGATACTAGCGGGAGCGGAGACCCAGTACTTC	CASGLILAGAETQYF
NA	TRBJ2-7	TRBV14	NA	TGTGCCAGCAGCCGAATCGGGACAACCTCCTACGAGCAGTACTTC	CASSRIGTTSYEQYF
NA	TRBJ2-1	TRBV6-5	TRBD2	TGTGCCAGCAGTTACCGAAGACGGGGGGTCGATGAGCAGTTCTTC	CASSYRRRGVDEQFF
NA	TRBJ1-6	TRBV27	NA	TGTGCCAGCAGTCAGGAGGATGGAAATTCACCCCTCCACTTT	CASSQEDGNSPLHF